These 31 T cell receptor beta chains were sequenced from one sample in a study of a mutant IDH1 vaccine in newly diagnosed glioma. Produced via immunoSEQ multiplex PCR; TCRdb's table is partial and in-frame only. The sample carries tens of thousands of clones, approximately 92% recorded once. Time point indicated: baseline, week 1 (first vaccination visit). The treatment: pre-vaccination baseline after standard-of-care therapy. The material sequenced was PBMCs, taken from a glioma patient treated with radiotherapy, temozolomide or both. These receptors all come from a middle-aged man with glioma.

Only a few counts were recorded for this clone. The CDR3, as DNA: TGTGCCAGCAGCTTTAGGGGCCAGCCCCAGCATTTT. Protein product: CASSFRGQPQHF. The chain joins TRBV7-2 to TRBJ1-5; D is perhaps TRBD1 (5 bases). V was cut by 3 bases and J by 7 bases, with 7 bases left in between. The germline V gene encodes CDR1 SGHTA and CDR2 FQGNSA. The CDR3 totals 12 residues. Full variable domain (remainder filled in from reference TRBV7-2 and TRBJ1-5): GAGVSQSPSNKVTEKGKDVELRCDPISGHTALYWYRQSLGQGLEFLIYFQGNSAPDKSGLPSDRFSAERTGGSVSTLTIQRTQQEDSAVYLCASSFRGQPQHFGDGTRLSIL.

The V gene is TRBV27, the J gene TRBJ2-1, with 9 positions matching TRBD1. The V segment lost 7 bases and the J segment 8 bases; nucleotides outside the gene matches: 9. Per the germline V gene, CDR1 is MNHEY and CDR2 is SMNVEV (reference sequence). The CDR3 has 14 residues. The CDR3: CASKIRDRAYEQFF. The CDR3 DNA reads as TGTGCCAGCAAAATCCGGGACAGGGCTTATGAGCAGTTCTTC.

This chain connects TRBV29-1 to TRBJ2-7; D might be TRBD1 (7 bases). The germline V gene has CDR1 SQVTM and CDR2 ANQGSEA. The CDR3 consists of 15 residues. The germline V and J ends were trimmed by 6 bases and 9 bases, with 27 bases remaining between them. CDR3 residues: CSVDDRAGTLRGQYF. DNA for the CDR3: TGCAGCGTCGATGACAGGGCGGGAACCCTACGCGGGCAGTACTTC.

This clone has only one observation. The CDR3 DNA follows: TGTGCCAGCAGTCCAGGACAGTTGAACACTGAAGCTTTCTTT. As protein: CASSPGQLNTEAFF. The chain carries TRBV14 and TRBJ1-1; weak D call: TRBD1 (6 bases). The germline V gene has CDR1 SGHDN and CDR2 FVKESK. With 6 bases removed from V and 0 bases from J, the gap between germline ends came to 11 bases. The CDR3 totals 14 residues.

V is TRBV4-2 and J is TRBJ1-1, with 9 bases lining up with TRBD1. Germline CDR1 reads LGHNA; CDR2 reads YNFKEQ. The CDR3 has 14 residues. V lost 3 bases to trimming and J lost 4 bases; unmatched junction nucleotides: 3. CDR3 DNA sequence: TGTGCCAGCAGCCACGGGACAGGGCTCACTGAAGCTTTCTTT. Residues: CASSHGTGLTEAFF.

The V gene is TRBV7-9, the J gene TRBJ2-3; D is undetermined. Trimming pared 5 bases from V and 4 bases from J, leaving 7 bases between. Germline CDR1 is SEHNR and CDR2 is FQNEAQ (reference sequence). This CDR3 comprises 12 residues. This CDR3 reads CASSLRPDTQYF. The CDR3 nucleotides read TGTGCCAGCAGCCTTCGTCCAGATACGCAGTATTTT.

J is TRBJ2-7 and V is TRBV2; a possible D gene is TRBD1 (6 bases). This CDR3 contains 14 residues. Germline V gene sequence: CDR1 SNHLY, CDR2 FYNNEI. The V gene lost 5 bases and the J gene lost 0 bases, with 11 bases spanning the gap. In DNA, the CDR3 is TGTGCCAGCAGTTGGGGGCAACCCTCCTACGAGCAGTACTTC. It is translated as CASSWGQPSYEQYF. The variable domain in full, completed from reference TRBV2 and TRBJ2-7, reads EPEVTQTPSHQVTQMGQEVILRCVPISNHLYFYWYRQILGQKVEFLVSFYNNEISEKSEIFDDQFSVERPDGSNFTLKIRSTKLEDSAMYFCASSWGQPSYEQYFGPGTRLTVT.

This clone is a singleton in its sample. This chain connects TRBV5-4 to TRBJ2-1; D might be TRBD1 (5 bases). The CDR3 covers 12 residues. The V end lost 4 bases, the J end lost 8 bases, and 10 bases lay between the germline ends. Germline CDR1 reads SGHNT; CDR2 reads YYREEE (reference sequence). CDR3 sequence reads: CASSHGAHEQFF. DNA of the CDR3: TGTGCCAGCAGCCATGGGGCCCATGAGCAGTTCTTC. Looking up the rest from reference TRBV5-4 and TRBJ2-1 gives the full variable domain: ETGVTQSPTHLIKTRGQQVTLRCSSQSGHNTVSWYQQALGQGPQFIFQYYREEENGRGNFPPRFSGLQFPNYSSELNVNALELDDSALYLCASSHGAHEQFFGPGTRLTVL.

The CDR3, as DNA: TGCGCCAGCGGACAGCCTTACACTGAAGCTTTCTTT. This sequence encodes CASGQPYTEAFF. The J gene is TRBJ1-1, the V gene TRBV10-2, with TRBD1 as a possible D gene (6 bases). CDR3 length: 12 amino acids. V was cut by 8 bases and J by 3 bases, with 10 bases left in between. Germline CDR1 is WSHSY and CDR2 is SAAADI.

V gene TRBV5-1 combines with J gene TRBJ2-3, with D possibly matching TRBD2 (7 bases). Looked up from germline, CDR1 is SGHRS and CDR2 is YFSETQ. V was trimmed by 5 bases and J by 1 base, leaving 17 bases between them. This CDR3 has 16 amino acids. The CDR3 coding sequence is TGCGCCAGCAGTCTGAGGGGAGGGGGGCGCACAGATACGCAGTATTTT. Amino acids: CASSLRGGGRTDTQYF.

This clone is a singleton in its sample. CDR3 nucleotide sequence: TGTGCCAGCAGCCCTGCAGCGGCCGGGCTGGGCGAGCAGTACTTC. Translation: CASSPAAAGLGEQYF. The V gene is TRBV7-9, the J gene TRBJ2-7, with a possible D match to TRBD2 (5 bases). CDR1 SEHNR and CDR2 FQNEAQ come from the germline V gene (reference sequence). The V end lost 5 bases, the J end lost 6 bases, and 20 bases lay between the germline ends. This CDR3 has 15 amino acids.

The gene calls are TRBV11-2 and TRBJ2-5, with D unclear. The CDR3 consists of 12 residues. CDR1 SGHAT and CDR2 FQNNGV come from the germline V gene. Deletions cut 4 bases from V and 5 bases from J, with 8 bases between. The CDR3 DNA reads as TGTGCCAGCAGCTGGGCTGGGGAGACCCAGTACTTC. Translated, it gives CASSWAGETQYF.

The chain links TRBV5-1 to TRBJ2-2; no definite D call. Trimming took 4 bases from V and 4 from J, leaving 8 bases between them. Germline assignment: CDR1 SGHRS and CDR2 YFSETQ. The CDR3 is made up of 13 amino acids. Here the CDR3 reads CASSGMGTGELFF. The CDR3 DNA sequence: TGCGCCAGCAGCGGTATGGGCACCGGGGAGCTGTTTTTT.

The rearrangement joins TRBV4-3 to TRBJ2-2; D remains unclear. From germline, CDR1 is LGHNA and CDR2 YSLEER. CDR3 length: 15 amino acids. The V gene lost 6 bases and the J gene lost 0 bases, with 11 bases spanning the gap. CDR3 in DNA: TGCGCCAGCAGTCCGGATTTTTCGAACACCGGGGAGCTGTTTTTT. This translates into CASSPDFSNTGELFF.

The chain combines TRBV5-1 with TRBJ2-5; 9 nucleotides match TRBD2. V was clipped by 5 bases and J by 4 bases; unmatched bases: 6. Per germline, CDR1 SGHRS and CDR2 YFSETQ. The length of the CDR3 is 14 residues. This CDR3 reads CASSEREARETQYF. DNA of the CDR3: TGCGCCAGCAGTGAGCGGGAGGCCCGAGAGACCCAGTACTTC.

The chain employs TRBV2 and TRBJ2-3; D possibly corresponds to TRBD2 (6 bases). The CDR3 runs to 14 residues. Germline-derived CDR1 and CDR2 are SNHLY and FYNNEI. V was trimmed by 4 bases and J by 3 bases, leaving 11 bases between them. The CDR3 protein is CASSVLATTDTQYF. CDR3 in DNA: TGTGCCAGCAGTGTCCTAGCGACTACAGATACGCAGTATTTT. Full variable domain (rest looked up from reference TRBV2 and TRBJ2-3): EPEVTQTPSHQVTQMGQEVILRCVPISNHLYFYWYRQILGQKVEFLVSFYNNEISEKSEIFDDQFSVERPDGSNFTLKIRSTKLEDSAMYFCASSVLATTDTQYFGPGTRLTVL.

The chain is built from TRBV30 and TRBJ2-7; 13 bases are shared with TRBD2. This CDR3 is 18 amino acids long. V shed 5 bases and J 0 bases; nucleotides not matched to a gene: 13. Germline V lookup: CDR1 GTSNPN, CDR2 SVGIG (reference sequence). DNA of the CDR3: TGTGCCTGGGACAGAGGACTAGCGGGAGTTGGGAGCTCCTACGAGCAGTACTTC. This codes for CAWDRGLAGVGSSYEQYF.

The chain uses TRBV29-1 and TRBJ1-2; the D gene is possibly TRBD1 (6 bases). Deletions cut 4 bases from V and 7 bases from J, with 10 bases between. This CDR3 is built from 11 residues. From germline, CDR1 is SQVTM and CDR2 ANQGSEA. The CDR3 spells CSVGSGVGYTF. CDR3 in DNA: TGCAGCGTTGGGTCAGGGGTTGGCTACACCTTC.

As DNA, the CDR3 is TGTGCCAGCAGTGAACGGGACAGGGGGACGGAGGGCTACACCTTC. As protein: CASSERDRGTEGYTF. This chain links TRBV25-1 with TRBJ1-2; 11 bases align to TRBD1. The CDR3 totals 15 residues. From germline, CDR1 is MGHDK and CDR2 SYGVNS. V lost 2 bases, J lost 8 bases, and 7 bases stayed unmatched.

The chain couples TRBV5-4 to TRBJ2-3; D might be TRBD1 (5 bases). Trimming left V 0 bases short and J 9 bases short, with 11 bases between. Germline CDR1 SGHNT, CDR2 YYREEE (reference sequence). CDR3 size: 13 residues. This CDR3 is CASSLGQGITQYF. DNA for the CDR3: TGTGCCAGCAGCTTGGGGCAGGGTATAACGCAGTATTTT.

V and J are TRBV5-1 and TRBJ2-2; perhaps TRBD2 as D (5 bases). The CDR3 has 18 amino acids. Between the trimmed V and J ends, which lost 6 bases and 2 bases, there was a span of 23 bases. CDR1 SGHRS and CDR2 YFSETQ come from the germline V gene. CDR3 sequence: CASTSPTRQTGNTGELFF. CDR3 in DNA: TGCGCCAGCACGTCACCGACTCGCCAGACGGGAAACACCGGGGAGCTGTTTTTT.

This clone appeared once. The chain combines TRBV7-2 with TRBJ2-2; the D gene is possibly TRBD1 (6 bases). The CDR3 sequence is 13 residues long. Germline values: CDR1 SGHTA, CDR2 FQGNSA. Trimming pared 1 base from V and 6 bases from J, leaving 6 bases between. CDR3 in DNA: TGTGCCAGCAGCTTAGAGGGGGCCGGGGAGCTGTTTTTT. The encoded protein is CASSLEGAGELFF.

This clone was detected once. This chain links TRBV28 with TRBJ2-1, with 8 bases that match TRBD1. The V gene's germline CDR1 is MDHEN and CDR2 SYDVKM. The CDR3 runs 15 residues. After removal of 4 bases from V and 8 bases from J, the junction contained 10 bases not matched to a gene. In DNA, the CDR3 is TGTGCCAGCAGTTCGGACAGGGAAATCCACGATGAGCAGTTCTTC. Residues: CASSSDREIHDEQFF.

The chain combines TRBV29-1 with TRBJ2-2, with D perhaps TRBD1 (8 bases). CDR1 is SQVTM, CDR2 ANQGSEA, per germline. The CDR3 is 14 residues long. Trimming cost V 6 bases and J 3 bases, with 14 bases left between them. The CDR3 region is CSVGQGGYTGELFF. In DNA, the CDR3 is TGCAGCGTAGGACAGGGAGGGTACACCGGGGAGCTGTTTTTT.

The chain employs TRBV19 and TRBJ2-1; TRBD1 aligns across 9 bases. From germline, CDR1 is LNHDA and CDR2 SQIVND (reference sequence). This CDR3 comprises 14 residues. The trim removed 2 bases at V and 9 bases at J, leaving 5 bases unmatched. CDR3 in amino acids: CASSIWDRAAEQFF. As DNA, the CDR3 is TGTGCCAGTAGTATATGGGACAGGGCGGCTGAGCAGTTCTTC. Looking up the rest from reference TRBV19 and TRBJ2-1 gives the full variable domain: DGGITQSPKYLFRKEGQNVTLSCEQNLNHDAMYWYRQDPGQGLRLIYYSQIVNDFQKGDIAEGYSVSREKKESFPLTVTSAQKNPTAFYLCASSIWDRAAEQFFGPGTRLTVL.

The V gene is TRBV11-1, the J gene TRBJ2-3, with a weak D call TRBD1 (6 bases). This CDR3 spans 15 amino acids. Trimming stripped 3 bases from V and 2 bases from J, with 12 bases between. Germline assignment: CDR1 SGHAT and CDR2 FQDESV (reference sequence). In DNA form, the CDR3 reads TGTGCCAGCAGCTTTCTCGCAGGGGCCACAGATACGCAGTATTTT. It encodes CASSFLAGATDTQYF.

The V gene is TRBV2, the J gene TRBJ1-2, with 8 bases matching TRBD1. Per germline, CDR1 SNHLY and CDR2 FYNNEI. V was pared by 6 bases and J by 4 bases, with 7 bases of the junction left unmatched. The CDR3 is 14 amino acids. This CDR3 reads CASRGQGQAYGYTF. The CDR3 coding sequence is TGTGCCAGCAGAGGACAGGGTCAAGCCTATGGCTACACCTTC.

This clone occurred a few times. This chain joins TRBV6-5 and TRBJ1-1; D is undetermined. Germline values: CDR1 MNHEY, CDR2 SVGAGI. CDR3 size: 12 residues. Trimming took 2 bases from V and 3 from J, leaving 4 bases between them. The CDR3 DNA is TGTGCCAGCAGTTACGATCACACTGAAGCTTTCTTT. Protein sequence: CASSYDHTEAFF.

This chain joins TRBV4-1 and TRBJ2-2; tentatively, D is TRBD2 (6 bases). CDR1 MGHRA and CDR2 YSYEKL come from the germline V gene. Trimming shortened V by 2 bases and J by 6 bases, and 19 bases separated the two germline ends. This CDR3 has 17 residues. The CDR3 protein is CASSQRFSGDEAGELFF. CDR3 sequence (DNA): TGCGCCAGCAGCCAAAGGTTTTCGGGGGACGAAGCCGGGGAGCTGTTTTTT.

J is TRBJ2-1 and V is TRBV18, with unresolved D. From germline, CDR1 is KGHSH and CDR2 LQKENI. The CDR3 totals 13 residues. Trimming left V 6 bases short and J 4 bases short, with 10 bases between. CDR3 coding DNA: TGTGCCAGCTCCCTCGGCTCGTACAATGAGCAGTTCTTC. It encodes CASSLGSYNEQFF.

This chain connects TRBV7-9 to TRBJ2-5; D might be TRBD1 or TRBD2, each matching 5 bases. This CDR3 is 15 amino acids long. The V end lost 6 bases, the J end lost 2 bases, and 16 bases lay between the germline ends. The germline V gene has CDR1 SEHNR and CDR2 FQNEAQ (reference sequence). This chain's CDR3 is CASRLGSWGQETQYF. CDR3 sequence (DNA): TGTGCCAGCAGACTAGGATCCTGGGGGCAAGAGACCCAGTACTTC.